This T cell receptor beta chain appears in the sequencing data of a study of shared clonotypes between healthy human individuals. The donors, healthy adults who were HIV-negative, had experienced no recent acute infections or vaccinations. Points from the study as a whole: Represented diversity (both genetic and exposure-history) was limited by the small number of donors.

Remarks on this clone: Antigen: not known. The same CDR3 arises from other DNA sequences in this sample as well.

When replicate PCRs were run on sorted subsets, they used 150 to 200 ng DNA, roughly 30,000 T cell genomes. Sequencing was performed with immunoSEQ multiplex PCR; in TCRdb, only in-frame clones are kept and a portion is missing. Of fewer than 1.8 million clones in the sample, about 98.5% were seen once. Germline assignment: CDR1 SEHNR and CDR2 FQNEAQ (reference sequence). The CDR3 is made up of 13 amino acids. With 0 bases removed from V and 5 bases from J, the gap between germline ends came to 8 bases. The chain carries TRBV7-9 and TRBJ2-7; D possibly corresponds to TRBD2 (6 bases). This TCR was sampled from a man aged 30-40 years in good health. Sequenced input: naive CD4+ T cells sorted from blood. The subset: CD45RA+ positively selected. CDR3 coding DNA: TGTGCCAGCAGCTTAGCGGGAGGTAACGAGCAGTACTTC. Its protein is CASSLAGGNEQYF.